These 15 T cell receptor beta chains share one sample of origin, sequenced in a study of cytomegalovirus exposure and HLA in healthy donors. Primers for the PCR totalled 60 Vbeta and 13 Jbeta. Some clones are missing from TCRdb's copy, which holds only in-frame ones; the method was immunoSEQ multiplex PCR. This table holds about 160,000 clones, around 79% found once. Sequenced sample: PBMCs. Every receptor here comes from a man in his forties in good health and CMV-seronegative.

This clone was seen only a few times. The rearrangement links TRBV27 to TRBJ2-1; D possibly corresponds to TRBD1 (6 bases). Germline-derived CDR1 and CDR2 are MNHEY and SMNVEV (reference sequence). This CDR3 has 18 residues. V was trimmed by 1 base and J by 1 base, leaving 17 bases between them. CDR3 loop: CASSLYGQVQGSYNEQFF. The CDR3 nucleotides are TGTGCCAGCAGTTTATACGGGCAGGTCCAGGGGTCCTACAATGAGCAGTTCTTC.

The V gene is TRBV27, the J gene TRBJ2-5, with a possible D match to TRBD2 (6 bases). The V end was cut by 8 bases, the J end by 5 bases, with 24 bases between. This CDR3 is built from 16 residues. Germline V CDR1 and CDR2: MNHEY, SMNVEV (reference sequence). Written as DNA, the CDR3 is TGTGCCAGCCGAAGGAAGTGGGGGGAAACTAGGGAGACCCAGTACTTC. This translates into CASRRKWGETRETQYF.

The genes are TRBV9 and TRBJ2-7; D is unresolved. The V and J ends lost 0 bases and 1 base respectively, with 5 bases between them. This CDR3 contains 13 residues. CDR1 and CDR2 (germline): SGDLS, YYNGEE. CDR3 sequence (DNA): TGTGCCAGCAGCGTAGATCTGTCCTACGAGCAGTACTTC. Protein product: CASSVDLSYEQYF. Full variable domain (remainder filled in from reference TRBV9 and TRBJ2-7): DSGVTQTPKHLITATGQRVTLRCSPRSGDLSVYWYQQSLDQGLQFLIQYYNGEERAKGNILERFSAQQFPDLHSELNLSSLELGDSALYFCASSVDLSYEQYFGPGTRLTVT.

The J gene is TRBJ2-4, the V gene TRBV7-8; no firm D call. V was cut by 4 bases and J by 0 bases, with 10 bases left in between. The CDR3 covers 15 residues. Germline V gene lookup returns CDR1 SGHVS and CDR2 FQNEAQ. CDR3 DNA sequence: TGTGCCAGCAGCTCACGCACAGAAGCCAAAAACATTCAGTACTTC. Protein product: CASSSRTEAKNIQYF.

This chain links TRBV29-1 with TRBJ2-7; 8 bases map to TRBD2. Losses at the gene ends were 6 bases for V and 4 bases for J; bases not matched to a gene: 11. There are 14 residues in the CDR3. The V gene's germline CDR1 is SQVTM and CDR2 ANQGSEA. CDR3 coding DNA: TGCAGCGTCCCTCCCACCGGGACTAGTTACGAGCAGTACTTC. Amino acids: CSVPPTGTSYEQYF.

This clone was picked up a small number of times. The chain recombines TRBV9 with TRBJ2-7, with a weak D call TRBD2 (5 bases). V dropped 0 bases and J dropped 5 bases, with 12 bases sitting between them. Germline V lookup: CDR1 SGDLS, CDR2 YYNGEE. The CDR3 has 14 residues. DNA for the CDR3: TGTGCCAGCAGCGTAGCTCCTAGCAGCCACGAGCAGTACTTC. Its translation: CASSVAPSSHEQYF.

The chain combines TRBV5-1 with TRBJ2-3, with 8 bases that match TRBD2. The CDR3 totals 15 residues. The germline V gene has CDR1 SGHRS and CDR2 YFSETQ. With 6 bases clipped from V and 0 bases from J, the junction kept 6 bases outside the gene matches. Here the CDR3 DNA reads TGCGCCAGCACCCTTCAGCGGGGGAGCACAGATACGCAGTATTTT. As protein: CASTLQRGSTDTQYF.

This clone was detected only once. This sequence joins TRBV7-9 and TRBJ1-1; 9 bases match TRBD1. Germline trimming cut 1 base from V and 4 bases from J; bases unmatched to any gene: 4. CDR1 is SEHNR and CDR2 is FQNEAQ in the germline V gene (reference sequence). This CDR3 comprises 15 residues. The CDR3 region is CASSLGDRVGTEAFF. The CDR3 DNA follows: TGTGCCAGCAGCTTAGGGGACAGGGTAGGCACTGAAGCTTTCTTT.

V usage is TRBV5-4 and J usage is TRBJ2-1, with D tentatively TRBD2 (6 bases). Per germline, CDR1 SGHNT and CDR2 YYREEE (reference sequence). The ends were cut back, 4 bases at V and 0 bases at J, with 14 bases in the middle. This CDR3 region has 16 residues. The CDR3 reads CASSPAGPSSYNEQFF. The CDR3 DNA reads as TGTGCCAGCAGCCCAGCGGGCCCTAGCTCCTACAATGAGCAGTTCTTC.

The rearrangement uses TRBV27 and TRBJ2-7; maybe TRBD1 (6 bases). Per the germline V gene, CDR1 is MNHEY and CDR2 is SMNVEV (reference sequence). The V end was cut by 3 bases, the J end by 5 bases, with 14 bases between. This CDR3 has 14 amino acids. The DNA for the CDR3 is TGTGCCAGCAGTTTGCTGGACAGCCCTCACGAGCAGTACTTC. It yields the protein CASSLLDSPHEQYF.

A single count supports this clone. The chain employs TRBV11-2 and TRBJ2-7; possible D gene TRBD1, 7 bases. Germline V gene lookup returns CDR1 SGHAT and CDR2 FQNNGV. The V end was cut by 0 bases, the J end by 4 bases, with 19 bases between. This CDR3 contains 17 residues. CDR3 sequence (DNA): TGTGCCAGCAGCTTAGAAGGAGGGGGCCCCTACCAATACGAGCAGTACTTC. It encodes CASSLEGGGPYQYEQYF.

The CDR3 DNA is TGTGCCAGCAGTCTATCAACAGTGAACACTGAAGCTTTCTTT. Protein sequence: CASSLSTVNTEAFF. The chain uses TRBV6-1 and TRBJ1-1, with D uncertain. This CDR3 comprises 14 residues. Deletions cut 5 bases from V and 0 bases from J, with 10 bases between. Germline loops: CDR1 MNHNS, CDR2 SASEGT.

The rearrangement links TRBV27 to TRBJ1-5; TRBD1 matches at 8 bases. Germline V gene lookup returns CDR1 MNHEY and CDR2 SMNVEV (reference sequence). The CDR3 runs 16 residues. V shed 8 bases, J shed 3 bases, and the junction held 12 bases outside the gene matches. The CDR3 sequence: CASPTADRVANQPQHF. The CDR3 nucleotides are TGTGCCAGCCCAACAGCGGACAGGGTCGCCAATCAGCCCCAGCATTTT.

J is TRBJ1-2 and V is TRBV2; a possible D gene is TRBD1 (6 bases). CDR1 is SNHLY and CDR2 is FYNNEI in the germline V gene. V lost 11 bases and J lost 2, with 15 bases in between. The CDR3 sequence is 13 residues long. CDR3 region: CALRAGENYGYTF. The CDR3 coding sequence is TGTGCCCTCCGCGCAGGGGAGAACTATGGCTACACCTTC.

V usage is TRBV7-2 and J usage is TRBJ1-2, with a possible D match to TRBD1 (6 bases). The CDR3 loop spans 16 amino acids. Germline assignment: CDR1 SGHTA and CDR2 FQGNSA. V lost 3 bases and J 6 bases, leaving 20 bases between the germline ends. CDR3: CASSFSPEGEGNGYTF. CDR3 bases: TGTGCCAGCAGCTTCTCACCGGAGGGGGAGGGAAATGGCTACACCTTC.